This T cell receptor (beta chain) was sequenced for a study of tumor-infiltrating lymphocytes in primary liver carcinoma. Overall study: Samples produced roughly 3.65 to 7.5 million productive TCRbeta reads, comparable across tissue types. Broader study findings: Significantly greater top-250-clone fractions characterized tumors relative to blood (p = 0.039).

Germline CDR1 and CDR2: SGHTA and FQGTGA. This CDR3 has 16 residues. Losses at the gene ends were 5 bases for V and 8 bases for J; bases not matched to a gene: 10. The tissue used was unsorted bulk material of about 20-33 mg. RNA and DNA were co-extracted from it with the AllPrep DNA/RNA mini kit. No treatment had been given to the patients, who were chronically infected with HBV. This clonotype was seen only a few times. The antigen is undetermined. cDNA specific to TCR beta was made from 450 to 650 ng of total RNA, with a constant-region primer employed for priming. Generation of the TCR beta libraries relied on three nested multiplex PCR rounds using slightly modified ARM-PCR. Investigators reported that the first two PCR rounds, at 10 cycles each, used TRBV1-TRBV30 forward primers with a C-beta reverse primer. TCRdb redid the calling of the multiplex PCR reads with MiXCR, one entry per CDR3 protein. The sample holds approximately 42,000 distinct CDR3 sequences, roughly 73% seen once.

The TCR comes from a woman aged 25 to 39 with primary liver carcinoma and hepatitis B virus infection. The rearrangement joins TRBV7-3 to TRBJ2-2; 11 bases align to TRBD1. The sample comprised tumor-adjacent normal liver tissue. The CDR3 DNA reads TGTGCCAGCAGCCCAGCGGACAGGGGGCGCGTTGGGGAGCTGTTTTTT. It specifies CASSPADRGRVGELFF.